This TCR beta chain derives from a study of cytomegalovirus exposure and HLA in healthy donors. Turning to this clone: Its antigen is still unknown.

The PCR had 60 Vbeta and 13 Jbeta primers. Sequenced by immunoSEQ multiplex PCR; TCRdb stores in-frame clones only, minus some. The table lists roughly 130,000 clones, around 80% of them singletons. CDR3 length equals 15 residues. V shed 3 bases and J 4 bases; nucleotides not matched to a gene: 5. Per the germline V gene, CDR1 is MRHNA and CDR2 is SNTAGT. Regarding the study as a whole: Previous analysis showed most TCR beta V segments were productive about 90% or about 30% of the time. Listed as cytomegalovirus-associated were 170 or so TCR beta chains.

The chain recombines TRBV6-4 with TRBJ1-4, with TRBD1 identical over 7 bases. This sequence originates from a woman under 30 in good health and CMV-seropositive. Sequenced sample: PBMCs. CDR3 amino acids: CASSEAAGGNEKLFF. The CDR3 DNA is TGTGCCAGCAGTGAAGCAGCAGGGGGTAATGAAAAACTGTTTTTT.